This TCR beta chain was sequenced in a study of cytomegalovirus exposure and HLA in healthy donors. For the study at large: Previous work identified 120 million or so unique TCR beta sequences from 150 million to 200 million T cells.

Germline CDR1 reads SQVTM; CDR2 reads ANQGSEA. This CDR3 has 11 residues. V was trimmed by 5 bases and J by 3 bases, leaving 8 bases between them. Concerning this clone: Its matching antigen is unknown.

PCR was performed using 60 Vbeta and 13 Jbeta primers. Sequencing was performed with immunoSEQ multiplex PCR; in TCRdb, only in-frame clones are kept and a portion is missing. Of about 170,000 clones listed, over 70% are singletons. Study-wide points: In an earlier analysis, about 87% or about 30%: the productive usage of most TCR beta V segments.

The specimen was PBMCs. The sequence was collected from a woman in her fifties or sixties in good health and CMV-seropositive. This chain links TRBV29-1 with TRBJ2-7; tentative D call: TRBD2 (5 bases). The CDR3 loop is CSVHSGYEQYF. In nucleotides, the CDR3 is TGCAGCGTTCACAGCGGCTACGAGCAGTACTTC.